Detailed here is one T cell receptor beta chain. In its sample, this clonotype was seen many times. Its antigen is currently not known. Qualities for individual bases were not recorded, and no much larger clone is one base off. This sample is drawn from a study of molecular identifiers for immune sequencing clone quantification (dated by TCRdb to between 2018 and 2020). Regarding the complete study: For a replicate experiment, the RNA from either around 20,000 or 99,000 naive CD8 T cells was divided into five aliquots, and four of those aliquots went on to sequencing. The study was a methods study using CD8 T cells to benchmark molecular-identifier clustering-based TCR repertoire sequencing (MIDCIRS) and TCR RNA copy counting. General study outcomes and caveats: Highly expanded clone sizes could be underestimated because identical TCR molecules may share a barcode. When barcode sub-clustering was left out, chimeric consensus sequences inflated TCR diversity, with chimeras reaching as high as 47%. The naive libraries included spiked-in Jurkat TCR RNA (fewer than eleven copies' worth), and this Jurkat TCR RNA is not part of the donor repertoire. In CMV-specific effector cells, over 98% of molecules were held by clones above 20 RNA copies, whereas under 1% of molecules were held by such clones in naive cells. Approximately 3 recovered TCR RNA copies per cell were obtained by modeling, versus approximately 9 by digital PCR, implying a capture efficiency of 30% to 35%. A single cell's worth of spiked-in Jurkat TCR RNA was reported detectable even among under 1.3 million naive CD8 T cells.

Naive CD8 T cell libraries were made from 20,000 to 1,000,000 sorted cells using 10%, 30% or 50% of purified RNA. Naive CD8 T cells, defined as CD8+CD4-CCR7+CD45RA+, were FACS-sorted into RLT Plus buffer on a BD FACSAria II. To test detection sensitivity, Jurkat RNA equal to approximately ten TCR copies was added to samples of about 19,000-1,100,000 naive CD8 T cells. Enrichment of CD8 T cells was done with RosetteSep CD8+ T Cell Enrichment Cocktail plus Ficoll-Paque, and ACK red cell lysis came afterward. The library came from PCR. Sequencing relied on an Illumina HiSeq 4000. Bulk TCR libraries were prepared as previously described, using TCR primers listed in Table S5. Total RNA was purified with the Qiagen AllPrep DNA/RNA kit. Before any analysis, reads coming from multiple sequencing runs of the same library were combined into one pool. The authors processed their data as follows. Reads were retained only if their TCR constant sequence matched exactly, and those retained reads were trimmed to 150 nt and grouped according to their 12-nt molecular barcodes. Reads in each barcode group were sub-clustered using a 15% Levenshtein threshold, and a quality-weighted consensus sequence was built for each RNA molecule. Non-functional sequences were filtered out, along with any lower-count sequence sitting one edit away from another sequence. On the basis of fitting two negative binomial distributions, barcode sub-clusters with fewer than 20% of the maximum read count were discarded. TCRdb reprocessed the public reads (quality trimming at Q25 with fastp, clone calling with MiXCR) and kept in-frame beta chains. When rows share a CDR3 protein, they turn into one entry using the most common DNA and genes. The V and J calls follow TCRdb's processing rather than the paper's. Across this sample there are hundreds of thousands of distinct CDR3 sequences, with about a fifth seen only once. The top ten constitute approximately 0.8% of the sample.

Sequencing was done on a sample of naive CD8+ T cells from blood, with Jurkat cell RNA spiked in. Read against the paper, the sample's cell subset or site label means: FACS-sorted CD8+CD4-CCR7+CD45RA+ naive T cells. The receptor was derived from a human donor in good health. Some libraries in this study had Jurkat cell RNA spiked in.

The CDR3 corresponds to CASSLVSASLTDTQYF. The sequenced DNA: TGTGCCAGCAGCTTAGTATCGGCTAGCCTCACAGATACGCAGTATTTT. The sequence is built from TRBV7-6 and TRBJ2-3; TRBD2 is a possible D gene, resting on 5 matching bases. Between the V and J ends, shortened by 1 base and 2 bases respectively, the junction contains 13 bases. Measured from the cysteine to the phenylalanine, the CDR3 is 16 residues long. Of all the DNA, just the CDR3 is kept, 48 bases in frame from base 1. CDR1 and CDR2 are drawn from the germline V gene: SGHVS, FNYEAQ.